The 15 T cell receptor beta chains reported below all come from one sample, sequenced in a study of tumor-infiltrating lymphocytes in primary liver carcinoma. Blood RNA originated from unsorted whole blood, with germline DNA additionally extracted. A primer matching the constant region was used to make TCR beta cDNA from around 550 ng of total RNA. Three rounds of nested multiplex PCR with slightly modified ARM-PCR produced TCR beta libraries. It was with TRBV1-TRBV30 forward primers and a C-beta reverse primer that the first two PCR rounds were run, at about 9 cycles each. Using its own MiXCR run on the multiplex PCR reads, TCRdb lists one record per CDR3 protein. The table records 180,000 or so distinct CDR3 sequences, 60% of them present only once. Sequencing input: peripheral blood. The source of these receptors is a middle-aged man with primary liver carcinoma and hepatitis B virus infection.

Comment on this clonotype: No conserved phenylalanine or tryptophan ends this CDR3, so it is likely a read error. This sequence joins TRBV29-1 and TRBJ2-7, with 15 bases fitting TRBD2. Looked up from germline, CDR1 is SQVTM and CDR2 is ANQGSEA. The CDR3 is 14 amino acids. This CDR3 reads CNVGTSGGNYEQYL. The CDR3 DNA reads as TGCAACGTCGGGACTAGCGGGGGGAATTACGAGCAGTACTTA.

Remarks on this clonotype: An end of the junction does not agree with germline; a read error may underlie this. The genes are TRBV29-1 and TRBJ1-2; TRBD1 matches 8 bases. The CDR3 sequence is 13 residues long. Germline values: CDR1 SQVTM, CDR2 ANQGSEA. CDR3 bases: TGCAGCGTCCGATCAGGGGGCGCCTATGACTACACCTTC. It is translated as CSVRSGGAYDYTF. The whole variable domain, remainder taken from reference TRBV29-1 and TRBJ1-2, is SAVISQKPSRDICQRGTSLTIQCQVDSQVTMMFWYRQQPGQSLTLIATANQGSEATYESGFVIDKFPISRPNLTFSTLTVSNMSPEDSSIYLCSVRSGGAYDYTFGSGTRLTVV.

On this clonotype itself: This may be a read error: a much more frequent sequence differs by one nucleotide. The CDR3 loop is CASSVRLAVDVNTGELFF. The CDR3 DNA is TGTGCCAGCAGTGTGCGACTAGCGGTAGACGTTAACACCGGGGAGCTGTTTTTT. The genes are TRBV6-1 and TRBJ2-2; 9 bases agree with TRBD2. The germline V gene encodes CDR1 MNHNS and CDR2 SASEGT. CDR3 length: 18 amino acids. With V trimmed by 4 bases and J by 2 bases, 11 bases remained unmatched.

This rearrangement joins TRBV6-1 to TRBJ2-3, with 8 bases matching TRBD1. The germline V gene has CDR1 MNHNS and CDR2 SASEGT. V was pared by 6 bases and J by 1 base, with 6 bases of the junction left unmatched. CDR3 length equals 15 residues. CDR3 region: CASRKPGQGTDTQYF. DNA of the CDR3: TGTGCCAGCAGGAAACCGGGACAGGGCACAGATACGCAGTATTTT.

This clonotype was seen many times. The chain carries TRBV11-2 and TRBJ2-7, with D unclear. The germline V and J ends were trimmed by 5 bases and 6 bases, with 14 bases remaining between them. Germline V gene lookup returns CDR1 SGHAT and CDR2 FQNNGV. This CDR3 is built from 13 residues. The CDR3, as DNA: TGTGCCAGCAGCCCCAGTTCCGTGGGCGAGCAGTACTTC. Protein sequence: CASSPSSVGEQYF. The full variable domain, completed using reference TRBV11-2 and TRBJ2-7, is EAGVAQSPRYKIIEKRQSVAFWCNPISGHATLYWYQQILGQGPKLLIQFQNNGVVDDSQLPKDRFSAERLKGVDSTLKIQPAKLEDSAVYLCASSPSSVGEQYFGPGTRLTVT.

The V gene is TRBV11-2, the J gene TRBJ2-6, with a weak D call TRBD1 (5 bases). The germline gives CDR1 SGHAT, CDR2 FQNNGV. V shed 5 bases and J shed 8 bases, with 16 bases lying between them. This CDR3 is 15 amino acids long. The DNA for the CDR3 is TGTGCCAGCAGCCCTCCCTCAGGGCTGACCAACGTCCTGACTTTC. It yields the protein CASSPPSGLTNVLTF. Based on the CDR3 plus reference TRBV11-2 and TRBJ2-6, the full variable domain is EAGVAQSPRYKIIEKRQSVAFWCNPISGHATLYWYQQILGQGPKLLIQFQNNGVVDDSQLPKDRFSAERLKGVDSTLKIQPAKLEDSAVYLCASSPPSGLTNVLTFGAGSRLTVL.

This chain's CDR3 is CASSLGPGGGQPQHF. Here the CDR3 DNA reads TGTGCCAGCAGCTTAGGTCCAGGGGGCGGTCAGCCCCAGCATTTT. The rearrangement joins TRBV7-9 to TRBJ1-5; 8 bases agree with TRBD1. V lost 1 base, J lost 6 bases, and 5 bases stayed unmatched. Germline V CDR1 and CDR2: SEHNR, FQNEAQ (reference sequence). The length of the CDR3 is 15 residues.

V and J are TRBV5-1 and TRBJ2-5; D unclear. Germline CDR1 SGHRS, CDR2 YFSETQ. The CDR3 runs to 14 residues. The V end was cut by 0 bases, the J end by 5 bases, with 11 bases between. Here the CDR3 reads CASSLADSQETQYF. For the CDR3, the DNA is TGCGCCAGCAGCTTGGCCGATTCCCAGGAGACCCAGTACTTC. Drawing the rest from reference TRBV5-1 and TRBJ2-5, the complete variable domain is KAGVTQTPRYLIKTRGQQVTLSCSPISGHRSVSWYQQTPGQGLQFLFEYFSETQRNKGNFPGRFSGRQFSNSRSEMNVSTLELGDSALYLCASSLADSQETQYFGPGTRLLVL.

This clonotype was counted a single time. CDR3 in DNA: TGTGCCAGCAGCCCCCCTTACGTGTGGATGAACACTGAAGCTTTCTTT. Protein sequence: CASSPPYVWMNTEAFF. The rearrangement links TRBV14 to TRBJ1-1; D uncertain. V lost 4 bases and J 0 bases, leaving 15 bases between the germline ends. Germline CDR1 SGHDN, CDR2 FVKESK. The CDR3 runs 16 residues.

The chain combines TRBV11-2 with TRBJ2-7; 8 positions agree with TRBD2. Germline V lookup: CDR1 SGHAT, CDR2 FQNNGV. There are 16 residues in the CDR3. Germline trimming cut 7 bases from V and 7 bases from J; bases unmatched to any gene: 18. The CDR3, as DNA: TGTGCCAGCACGACTCCTGGGCGGGAGGCAAGGGGGGAGCAGTACTTC. It translates to CASTTPGREARGEQYF.

The table lists this clonotype with a count of one. The CDR3, as DNA: TGCGCCAGCAGCCAAGGGGAGGCTAGCGGGGAGCAGTTCTTC. Protein product: CASSQGEASGEQFF. The rearrangement links TRBV4-3 to TRBJ2-1; 8 bases match TRBD2. J lost 10 bases, V lost 1 base, and 6 bases had no gene match. The germline V gene has CDR1 LGHNA and CDR2 YSLEER. The length of the CDR3 is 14 residues.

Only one count was recorded for this clonotype. The chain is built from TRBV30 and TRBJ2-7; TRBD1 matches at 7 bases. Germline V gene sequence: CDR1 GTSNPN, CDR2 SVGIG (reference sequence). The CDR3 spans 13 residues. V trimming: 7 bases; J trimming: 0 bases; junction bases outside the gene matches: 6. DNA of the CDR3: TGTGCCTACAAACGGGACAGCTCCTACGAGCAGTACTTC. Protein sequence: CAYKRDSSYEQYF.

The chain is built from TRBV6-6 and TRBJ2-1, with TRBD1 matching over 10 bases. This CDR3 contains 16 residues. Germline CDR1 MNHNY, CDR2 SVGAGI (reference sequence). With V trimmed by 0 bases and J by 11 bases, 10 bases remained unmatched. CDR3 protein: CASSYSRDRGWDQQFF. In DNA, the CDR3 is TGTGCCAGCAGTTACTCGAGGGACAGGGGATGGGATCAGCAGTTCTTC.

This clonotype was recorded a few times. V and J are TRBV6-5 and TRBJ1-3; possible D gene TRBD1, 6 bases. Trimming left V 2 bases short and J 1 base short, with 21 bases between. Germline V CDR1 and CDR2: MNHEY, SVGAGI. This CDR3 has 19 residues. In nucleotides, the CDR3 is TGTGCCAGCAGTTACCGATCCCCCCCCAGGGGCGATTCTGGAAACACCATATATTTT. The encoded protein is CASSYRSPPRGDSGNTIYF.

This clonotype was detected a few times. The chain has TRBV10-3 and TRBJ2-1; TRBD2 matches 7 bases. Trimming removed 11 bases from V and 8 bases from J; junction bases left unmatched: 12. The CDR3 consists of 13 residues. Germline-derived CDR1 and CDR2 are ENHRY and SYGVKD. The CDR3 here is CAVGRTSIDEQFF. The DNA for the CDR3 is TGTGCCGTGGGACGGACTAGTATCGATGAGCAGTTCTTC.